A selection of T cell receptor beta chains follows, all from one sample in a study of blood T cell repertoires in COVID-19. Clones were read by immunoSEQ multiplex PCR, and TCRdb kept only the in-frame ones, dropping some. The data show about 270,000 clones, more than 75% seen once. Sequenced: peripheral blood. These receptors came from a woman of 80 years or more with COVID-19, enrolled during active disease. CDR3s include the opening cysteine and the closing phenylalanine or tryptophan. D genes are given only for firm matches. Expanded clones get a size class; other rows say once, few or many, or leave the size out.

j_gene | d_gene | abundance | v_gene | CDR3aa | CDR3nt
TRBJ1-1 | NA | NA | TRBV10-3 | CAISVSDKTEAFF | TGTGCCATCAGTGTGTCGGACAAGACAGAAGCTTTCTTT
TRBJ2-7 | NA | NA | TRBV7-2 | CASSLGQPYEQYF | TGTGCCAGCAGCCTCGGACAGCCCTACGAGCAGTACTTC
TRBJ1-2 | NA | once | TRBV23-1 | CASSHLRAASLSTLYGYTF | TGCGCCAGCAGTCATCTGAGGGCAGCCTCACTGAGTACCCTCTATGGCTACACCTTC
TRBJ1-5 | TRBD1 | once | TRBV19 | CASTPPRGGDGNQPQHF | TGTGCCAGTACCCCACCTAGAGGGGGCGACGGCAATCAGCCCCAGCATTTT
TRBJ2-7 | NA | NA | TRBV27 | CASSRRTDYEQYF | TGTGCCAGCAGTCGACGGACAGACTACGAGCAGTACTTC
TRBJ2-2 | NA | few | TRBV7-8 | CASSLVKNTGELFF | TGTGCCAGCAGCTTAGTAAAAAACACCGGGGAGCTGTTTTTT
TRBJ2-1 | TRBD2 | NA | TRBV24-1 | CATTGTSGGNNEQFF | TGTGCCACCACCGGGACTAGCGGGGGGAACAATGAGCAGTTCTTC
TRBJ2-7 | TRBD1 | NA | TRBV11-3 | CASSPRGRSYEQYF | TGTGCCAGCAGCCCCAGGGGGCGATCCTACGAGCAGTACTTC
TRBJ2-1 | TRBD2 | NA | TRBV2 | CASSWPGGGSSYNEQFF | TGTGCCAGCAGTTGGCCGGGGGGGGGAAGCTCCTACAATGAGCAGTTCTTC
TRBJ2-1 | TRBD2 | NA | TRBV29-1 | CSVDHQAGGTDEQFF | TGCAGCGTTGATCATCAAGCGGGGGGAACCGATGAGCAGTTCTTC
TRBJ1-5 | NA | few | TRBV10-3 | CAISESRTDRSAQHF | TGTGCCATCAGTGAGTCAAGGACAGATAGATCGGCCCAGCATTTT
TRBJ2-5 | NA | NA | TRBV18 | CASLPTRSETQYF | TGTGCCAGCTTACCGACTAGATCCGAGACCCAGTACTTC
TRBJ2-1 | TRBD2 | NA | TRBV24-1 | CATSDLSGGSYNEQFF | TGTGCCACCAGTGATTTGAGCGGGGGTTCCTACAATGAGCAGTTCTTC